This T cell receptor beta chain was retrieved from a study of identical twins. CDR1 LNHDA and CDR2 SQIVND come from the germline V gene (reference sequence). The CDR3 runs 15 residues. After removal of 3 bases from V and 3 bases from J, the junction contained 4 bases not matched to a gene. This clonotype was detected only a few times. TCRdb re-analysed the 5' RACE reads in MiXCR, keeping a single row per CDR3 protein. The data contain 240,000 or so distinct CDR3 sequences, approximately 7% of them singletons. The same data also contributed to another study, on yellow fever vaccine responses in identical twins.

The J gene is TRBJ2-1, the V gene TRBV19, with 8 bases aligning to TRBD1. This clonotype was obtained from a woman younger than 30 in good health. The material sequenced was memory (CD45RO+) T cells sorted from blood. In DNA form, the CDR3 reads TGTGCCAGTAGTATCTCCGGGACAGGCTACAATGAGCAGTTCTTC. It translates to CASSISGTGYNEQFF.